This T cell receptor beta chain was captured by sequencing in a study of T cell repertoires in cytomegalovirus infection. Study details: From public TCR beta signatures came an indication of both CMV infection and matching HLA type. Whole-study findings and limits: HLA-C-restricted, CMV-specific TCR beta clonotypes were dominant ex vivo. There were carriers of CMV plus the relevant HLA, and cumulative public TCR beta family frequency identified them.

Regarding this clonotype: Its antigen is still unknown.

Trimming removed 0 bases from V and 7 bases from J, with 10 bases in between. Per the germline V gene, CDR1 is MNHGY and CDR2 is SAAAGT. The CDR3 runs 14 residues. TCRdb re-called the reads with MiXCR, one entry per CDR3 protein. In the table there are approximately 700,000 distinct CDR3 sequences, less than 40% of which are singletons. The rearrangement links TRBV6-8 to TRBJ1-5; D may be TRBD1 (6 bases). The sample was PBMCs. The sequence was collected from a human donor in good health (CMV status not recorded). Some clones in this sample may be carry-over from other donors' samples. This CDR3 reads CASSYSTGTQPQHF. The CDR3 region has the DNA TGTGCCAGCAGTTACTCTACAGGGACCCAGCCCCAGCATTTT.